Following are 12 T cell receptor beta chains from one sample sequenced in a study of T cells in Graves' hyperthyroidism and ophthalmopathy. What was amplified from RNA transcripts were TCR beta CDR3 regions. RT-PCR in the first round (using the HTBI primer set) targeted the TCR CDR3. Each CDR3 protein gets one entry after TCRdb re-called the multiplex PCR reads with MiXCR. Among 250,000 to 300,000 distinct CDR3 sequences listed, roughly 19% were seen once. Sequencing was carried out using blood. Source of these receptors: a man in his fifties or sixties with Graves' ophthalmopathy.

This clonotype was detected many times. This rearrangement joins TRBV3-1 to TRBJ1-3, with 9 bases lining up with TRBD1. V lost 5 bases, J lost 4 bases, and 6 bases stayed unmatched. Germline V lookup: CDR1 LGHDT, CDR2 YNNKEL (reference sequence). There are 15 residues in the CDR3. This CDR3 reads CASSLQGASGNTIYF. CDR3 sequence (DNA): TGTGCCAGCAGCTTACAGGGGGCGTCCGGAAACACCATATATTTT. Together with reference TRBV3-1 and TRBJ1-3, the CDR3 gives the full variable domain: DTAVSQTPKYLVTQMGNDKSIKCEQNLGHDTMYWYKQDSKKFLKIMFSYNNKELIINETVPNRFSPKSPDKAHLNLHINSLELGDSAVYFCASSLQGASGNTIYFGEGSWLTVV.

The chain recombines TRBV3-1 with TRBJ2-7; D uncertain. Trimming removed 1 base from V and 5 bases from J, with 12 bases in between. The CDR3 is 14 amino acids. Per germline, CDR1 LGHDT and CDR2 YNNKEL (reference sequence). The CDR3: CASSQVVRQDEQYF. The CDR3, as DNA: TGTGCCAGCAGCCAAGTGGTCCGGCAGGACGAGCAGTACTTC.

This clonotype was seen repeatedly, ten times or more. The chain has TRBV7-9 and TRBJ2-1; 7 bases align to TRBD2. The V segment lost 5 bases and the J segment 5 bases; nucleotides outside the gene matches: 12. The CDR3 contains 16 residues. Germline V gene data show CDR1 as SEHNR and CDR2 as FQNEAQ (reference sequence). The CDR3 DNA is TGTGCCAGCAGCCTCCTTGACGGGAGGAGAGACAATGAGCAGTTCTTC. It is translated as CASSLLDGRRDNEQFF.

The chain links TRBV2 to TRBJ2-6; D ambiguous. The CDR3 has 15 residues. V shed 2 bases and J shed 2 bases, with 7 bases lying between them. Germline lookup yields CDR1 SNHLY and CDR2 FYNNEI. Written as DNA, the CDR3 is TGTGCCAGCAGTGAAATGGGCACTGGGGCCAACGTCCTGACTTTC. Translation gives CASSEMGTGANVLTF.

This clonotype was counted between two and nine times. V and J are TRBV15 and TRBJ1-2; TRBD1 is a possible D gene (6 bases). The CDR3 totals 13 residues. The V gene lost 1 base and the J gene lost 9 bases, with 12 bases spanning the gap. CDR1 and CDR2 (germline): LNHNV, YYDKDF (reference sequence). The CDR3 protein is CATSRGNRERYTF. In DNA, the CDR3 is TGTGCCACCAGCAGAGGTAACAGGGAACGCTACACCTTC. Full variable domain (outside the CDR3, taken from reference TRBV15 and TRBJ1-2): DAMVIQNPRYQVTQFGKPVTLSCSQTLNHNVMYWYQQKSSQAPKLLFHYYDKDFNNEADTPDNFQSRRPNTSFCFLDIRSPGLGDTAMYLCATSRGNRERYTFGSGTRLTVV.

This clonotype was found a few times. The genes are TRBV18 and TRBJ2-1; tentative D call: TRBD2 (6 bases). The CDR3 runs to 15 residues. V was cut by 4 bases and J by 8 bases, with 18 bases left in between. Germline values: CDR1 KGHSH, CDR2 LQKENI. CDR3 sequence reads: CASSRRDGGSDEQFF. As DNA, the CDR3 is TGTGCCAGCTCACGGCGGGACGGTGGGTCCGATGAGCAGTTCTTC. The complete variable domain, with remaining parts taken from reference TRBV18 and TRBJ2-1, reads NAGVMQNPRHLVRRRGQEARLRCSPMKGHSHVYWYRQLPEEGLKFMVYLQKENIIDESGMPKERFSAEFPKEGPSILRIQQVVRGDSAAYFCASSRRDGGSDEQFFGPGTRLTVL.

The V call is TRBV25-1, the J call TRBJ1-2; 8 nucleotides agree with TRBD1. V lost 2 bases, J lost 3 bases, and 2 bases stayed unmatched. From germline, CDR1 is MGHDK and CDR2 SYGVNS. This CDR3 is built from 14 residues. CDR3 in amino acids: CASSETGGDYGYTF. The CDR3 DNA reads TGTGCCAGCAGTGAAACAGGGGGAGACTATGGCTACACCTTC.

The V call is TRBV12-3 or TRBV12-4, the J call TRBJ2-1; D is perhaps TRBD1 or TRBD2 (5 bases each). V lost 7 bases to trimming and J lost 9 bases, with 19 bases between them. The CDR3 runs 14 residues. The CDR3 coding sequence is TGTGCCAGCACCCCCGGGACGGGTCGATCTGAGCAGTTCTTC. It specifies CASTPGTGRSEQFF.

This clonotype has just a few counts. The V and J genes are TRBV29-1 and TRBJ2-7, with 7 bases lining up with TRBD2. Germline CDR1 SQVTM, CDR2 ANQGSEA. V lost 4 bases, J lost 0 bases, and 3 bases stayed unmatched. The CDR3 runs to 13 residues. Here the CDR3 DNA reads TGCAGCGTTGCTCCGGGAGGCTCCTACGAGCAGTACTTC. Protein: CSVAPGGSYEQYF.

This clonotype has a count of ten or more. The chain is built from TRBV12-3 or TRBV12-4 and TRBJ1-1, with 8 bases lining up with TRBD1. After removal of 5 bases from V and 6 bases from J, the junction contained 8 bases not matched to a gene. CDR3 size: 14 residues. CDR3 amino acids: CASSATGAVAEAFF. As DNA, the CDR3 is TGTGCCAGCAGTGCGACAGGGGCAGTCGCTGAAGCTTTCTTT.

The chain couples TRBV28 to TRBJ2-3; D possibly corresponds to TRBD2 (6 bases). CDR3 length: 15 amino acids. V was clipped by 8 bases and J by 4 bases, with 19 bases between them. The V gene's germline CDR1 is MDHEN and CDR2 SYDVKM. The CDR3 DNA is TGTGCCAGCTCTTTGTCGGGAGAGGTATCAGATACGCAGTATTTT. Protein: CASSLSGEVSDTQYF.

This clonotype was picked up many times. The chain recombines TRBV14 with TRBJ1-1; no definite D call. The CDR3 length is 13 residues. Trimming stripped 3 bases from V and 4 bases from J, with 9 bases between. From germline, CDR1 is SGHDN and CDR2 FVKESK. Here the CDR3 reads CASSQQSSTEAFF. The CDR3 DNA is TGTGCCAGCAGCCAGCAAAGCTCCACTGAAGCTTTCTTT.